The entry that follows covers one T cell receptor beta chain sequence. Its cognate antigen has yet to be identified. Within one base of it there is no much larger clone, and no base qualities were kept. This sample is drawn from a study of cytomegalovirus exposure and HLA in healthy donors (dated by TCRdb to the late 2010s). Concerning the study at large: An earlier analysis of approximately 600 of the donors reported more than 250 Gb of sequence data and 100 million to 130 million unique TCR beta sequences from about 180 million T cells. Approximately 300 gigabases of sequencing data and around 80 million unique TCR sequences made up an early release that covered approximately 650 HLA-typed donors. The genetic ancestry cluster associated with self-reported Caucasian donors included 81% of the roughly 390 genotyped donors. The study aimed to test whether cataloging public T cell receptors could reveal signatures of past pathogen exposure. The study used immunosequencing to profile the T cell repertoires of several hundred subjects and linked those repertoires to cytomegalovirus serostatus. A separate validation cohort of over 95 different subjects was used in addition to the roughly 670-subject first cohort. The study combined high-throughput TCR immunosequencing, statistical association of individual TCRs with disease status, and machine learning to predict cytomegalovirus infection status. A later analysis re-analyzed previously published TCR beta repertoires from roughly 630 donors and added high-resolution HLA genotyping to study TCR occurrence patterns. Rather than drawing on any new phenotypic data, the later analysis identified candidate immune exposures from TCR beta sequences and the way those sequences occurred across donors. In an earlier analysis of roughly 580 of the donors, high-throughput TCR beta sequencing was used to judge whether each TCR beta V gene segment behaved as functional or pseudogenic. Alongside the repertoire data, information on donor age, sex, ethnicity and CMV serostatus was compiled. Genome-wide SNP genotypes for about three fifths of the 666 donors were used in a later genetic analysis, which treated that subset as a discovery cohort. All discovery cohort repertoires had been generated using a single sequencing platform. Class I and class II HLA loci were covered by the typing at four-digit resolution. The number of typed donors differed by locus: roughly 620-640 for A, B, C, DRB1 and DQB1; approximately 520 for DQA1; approximately 600 for DPA1; and about 450 for DPB1. Because of strong linkage in the cohort, 4 to 6 DR-DQ haplotypes were treated as single units for association and clustering. Across roughly 420 genotyped donors of the cohort, an average of about 240,000 unique TCR beta nucleotide sequences per donor were sequenced, and roughly 18% of those sequences were non-productive. The paper's findings and limits, for the study overall: Because some donors lacked HLA typing at each locus, the association tests relied only on the typed subset. In a later genetic analysis, fewer N-insertions in productive TCRs were reported among donors in an Asian-associated ancestry cluster than the roughly 700-donor mean. In an earlier analysis of 587 of the donors, most TCR beta V segments were observed in productive rearrangements about 87% or about 30% of the time, broadly matching IMGT annotations. The only immune exposure information available for the cohort was CMV serostatus. The classifier was reported to diagnose cytomegalovirus status with high specificity and sensitivity in both the original cohort and the validation cohort. According to a later analysis, TCR association rates differed among HLA loci, with DRB1 alleles showing the most associated TCRs and HLA-C alleles showing the fewest. A few of the identified cytomegalovirus-associated TCR beta chains were confirmed in vitro to be specific for cytomegalovirus antigens. According to a later analysis, most CMV-associated TCR beta chains appeared to be HLA-restricted, and the HLA associations seemed to be driven largely by CMV exposure. Sequencing depth was assumed to be roughly uniform across donors in the presence/absence analyses, though that assumption may not hold. The study listed 170 or so TCR beta chains as associated with cytomegalovirus. The sequencing pipeline was judged likely to have produced a cluster of highly shared sequence variants as a technical artifact. Because counts were too low, about 17 rarely observed V segments, including chromosome 9 orphons, were excluded from the earlier analysis of around 590 of the donors. The authors suggested that the approach could potentially be generalized to other disease states and immunological phenotypes. A further reported finding was that TCR beta sequences accurately predicted the HLA-A and HLA-B alleles for most subjects in the first cohort. Compared with equally common non-associated chains, HLA-associated TCR beta chains in a later analysis were more clonally expanded and had lower generation probabilities. Most TCR sequences were seen in very few donors, while some public TCRs were found in many individuals. In a later analysis, several top co-occurrence clusters were reported to appear linked to parvovirus B19, influenza, CMV and Epstein-Barr virus. The cohort was sequenced for TCR beta chains only, and without alpha or paired-chain data the features that could be detected were limited. In a later analysis, around 15,000 TCR beta sequences were associated with specific HLA alleles at a false discovery rate of 0.05. Some IMGT-functional V segments, including TRBV6-2 and TRBV6-3, could not be told apart with the 87-base-pair reads, so those segments were excluded. Correlated functional status among segregating V segments might reflect linkage disequilibrium, but an unknown experimental factor could not be ruled out. An association between a missense DCLRE1C variant and V-gene and J-gene trimming of TCR beta chains was found in a later genetic analysis and replicated in an independent cohort. When HLA alleles, especially DR and DQ, strongly co-occurred, attributing TCR associations to individual alleles was difficult.

The cohort was made up of 666 healthy bone marrow donors. At the time of sampling, all cohort members were nominally healthy, though unrecorded immune exposures were likely present. The donor tested CMV seropositive, placing the donor among the 250 to 350 seropositive members of the cohort. A peripheral blood sample was collected from each donor, and TCR beta sequencing was performed on peripheral blood mononuclear cells. The Qiagen DNeasy Blood Extraction Kit was used to extract genomic DNA from the blood cell samples. Via the germline V gene (reference sequence), CDR1 is LNHDA and CDR2 SQIVND. V and J lose 10 bases and 1 base, and a span of 19 bases separates them. Spanning cysteine to phenylalanine, the CDR3 consists of 15 amino acids. Only the CDR3 region is kept as DNA, spanning 45 bases read in frame from base 1. Library preparation was by the immunoSEQ multiplex PCR assay. The multiplex PCR relied on a mix of 60 forward primers for TCR Vbeta segments and 13 reverse primers for TCR Jbeta segments. The CDR3 region of rearranged TCR beta genes was amplified from genomic DNA with a multiplex PCR assay. The Illumina HiSeq System was used to sequence the amplified TCR beta libraries as 87-base-pair reads. The study's processing was this. A later analysis tallied tens of millions of unique TCR beta chains across the 550 to 850 repertoires, and 10 million to 11 million of those chains were shared by two or more donors. Raw reads were error-corrected and collapsed into unique sequences by a nearest-neighbor algorithm in which closely related sequences were merged to remove PCR and sequencing errors. V, D and J gene segments were assigned by aligning CDR3 sequences to IMGT reference sequences. For a sequence to be retained, a match of at least six nucleotides to both a V gene segment and a J gene segment was required. A rearrangement was called productive if the CDR3 had no stop codons and remained in frame with V and J, and every other rearrangement was called non-productive. Following IMGT convention, CDR3 was defined as the stretch from the second conserved V-encoded cysteine up to the conserved J-encoded phenylalanine. The earlier analysis of approximately 590 of the donors excluded any sequence lacking an unambiguous match to a single V gene segment. An earlier analysis of about 590 of the donors classified V segments as functional when productive rearrangements were above 56.7% and as segregating when the standard deviation between donors was above 5%. A statistical classification framework was built for diagnosing cytomegalovirus status from the catalog of TCR beta chain sequences. A later analysis assigned V and J genes by comparing TCR nucleotide sequences with IMGT/GENE-DB human TR gene sequences. The TCRdist pipeline was used in a later analysis to assign CDR3 sequences and most-parsimonious VDJ recombination scenarios. In a later analysis, every TCR beta chain was defined by the combination of its CDR3 amino acid sequence and its V-gene family, and reads without a unique V-gene family were dropped. To address suspected cross-contamination and a sequencing artifact, a later analysis removed roughly 580 highly shared, low-generation-probability nucleotide sequences. In a later analysis, a clonal expansion index for each public chain was calculated from normalized within-repertoire ranks of inferred template counts. A later analysis computed generation probabilities with a VDJ recombination model fitted to out-of-frame rearrangements, and checked the results against IGoR. In a later analysis, hypergeometric tests were used to score TCR-TCR, TCR-HLA and TCR-CMV co-occurrence, with a repertoire-size bias correction applied to TCR pairs. To estimate false discovery rates, a later analysis permuted the HLA or CMV assignments 20 times. A later analysis grouped co-occurring TCRs with DBSCAN, adding TCRdist sequence similarity when clustering within HLA-allele-positive subsets. Co-occurrence clustering excluded repertoires with fewer than 30,000 or more than 120,000 public chains, plus five with anomalous nucleotide sharing. The clones in this table, taken by TCRdb from immuneACCESS, are in-frame only. Not every clone is retained; where verified, under half of the shortfall comes from an unresolved V gene, and the cause of the rest is unknown. The DNA gave D and trimming, while V, J and clone size come from that table. Counted in this sample were approximately 100,000 clones; 65% to 80% of them appeared once. The ten top clones hold 16% of the sample.

The chain joins TRBV19 to TRBJ1-2; a weak D assignment points to TRBD1 (6 bases agree). The origin of this receptor is a man between 60 and 75 years old in good health and CMV-seropositive. Sequenced input: PBMCs. This receptor carries the CDR3 CATTKSAGDNYGYTF. At the DNA level, the sequence is TGTGCCACTACAAAGAGTGCAGGGGATAACTATGGCTACACCTTC. Extended through the reference TRBV19 and TRBJ1-2 proteins, this CDR3 yields the full variable domain: DGGITQSPKYLFRKEGQNVTLSCEQNLNHDAMYWYRQDPGQGLRLIYYSQIVNDFQKGDIAEGYSVSREKKESFPLTVTSAQKNPTAFYLCATTKSAGDNYGYTFGSGTRLTVV.